Below, 18 T cell receptor beta chains from the same sample are listed, as sequenced in a study of early T cells in non-severe SARS-CoV-2 infection. Each CDR3 protein gets one entry after TCRdb re-called the 5' RACE reads with MiXCR. The sample includes some 46,000 distinct CDR3 sequences, over 5% of them seen just once. Sequencing was carried out using whole blood. These receptors came from an adult who was a healthcare worker with PCR-confirmed SARS-CoV-2 infection or an uninfected control (not recorded which).

This clonotype showed up many times. The rearrangement joins TRBV6-1 to TRBJ1-4, with unresolved D. The CDR3 contains 16 residues. Trimming took 5 bases from V and 8 from J, leaving 21 bases between them. Germline CDR1 is MNHNS and CDR2 is SASEGT. CDR3 in amino acids: CASSYIWRQGGEKLFF. The CDR3, as DNA: TGTGCCAGCAGTTATATATGGAGACAAGGAGGGGAAAAACTGTTTTTT.

Ten or more counts support this clonotype. The V gene is TRBV11-2, the J gene TRBJ1-6; D call uncertain. CDR3 length: 18 amino acids. Germline V gene sequence: CDR1 SGHAT, CDR2 FQNNGV. V gave up 3 bases and J gave up 0 bases, with 15 bases separating them. CDR3 sequence reads: CASSFVVGGSSYNSPLHF. In DNA form, the CDR3 reads TGTGCCAGCAGCTTTGTAGTGGGCGGAAGCTCCTATAATTCACCCCTCCACTTT.

This clonotype was picked up many times. The rearrangement joins TRBV12-3 or TRBV12-4 to TRBJ1-1; tentatively, D is TRBD1 (6 bases). Trimming removed 3 bases from V and 1 base from J, with 9 bases in between. The CDR3 length is 14 residues. The CDR3 DNA reads TGTGCCAGCAGTTTTGGGGACAAGAACACTGAAGCTTTCTTT. Its protein is CASSFGDKNTEAFF.

This clonotype was observed a few times. The CDR3 sequence is CASSLATGSEKLFF. In nucleotides, the CDR3 is TGTGCCAGCAGCTTAGCCACAGGCTCTGAAAAACTGTTTTTT. The chain is built from TRBV11-2 and TRBJ1-4; D is possibly TRBD1 (5 bases). The CDR3 runs to 14 residues. Trimming cost V 1 base and J 7 bases, with 10 bases left between them. Germline lookup yields CDR1 SGHAT and CDR2 FQNNGV.

The sample holds many counts of this clonotype. The chain is built from TRBV12-3 or TRBV12-4 and TRBJ2-7; TRBD1 aligns across 10 bases. The CDR3 is 15 residues long. V shed 2 bases and J 4 bases; nucleotides not matched to a gene: 5. CDR3 nucleotide sequence: TGTGCCAGCAGTTTATCCTGGACAGGGGGTTACGAGCAGTACTTC. Its translation: CASSLSWTGGYEQYF.

This clonotype was seen a few times. The chain uses TRBV18 and TRBJ1-2, with D hard to call. Trimming cost V 2 bases and J 4 bases, with 11 bases left between them. The CDR3 loop spans 14 amino acids. Germline values: CDR1 KGHSH, CDR2 LQKENI. In DNA form, the CDR3 reads TGTGCCAGCTCACCAGAGGGTGGAAGCTATGGCTACACCTTC. It is translated as CASSPEGGSYGYTF.

This clonotype showed up many times. The genes are TRBV28 and TRBJ2-7; no clear D gene. The germline gives CDR1 MDHEN, CDR2 SYDVKM. CDR3 length equals 13 residues. Trimming took off 4 bases at V and 5 bases at J, with 12 bases between the two ends. CDR3 DNA: TGTGCCAGCAGTTCACATGACCTGAACGAGCAGTACTTC. Protein: CASSSHDLNEQYF.

The table lists this clonotype with a few counts. This CDR3 is CASSTSGLRSYNEQFF. The CDR3 bases are TGTGCCAGCAGTACTAGCGGGCTTCGCTCCTACAATGAGCAGTTCTTC. The chain joins TRBV12-3 or TRBV12-4 to TRBJ2-1; 9 nucleotides agree with TRBD2. There are 16 residues in the CDR3. V dropped 5 bases and J dropped 0; count of bases not matched to a gene: 5.

This clonotype was counted at least ten times. The chain employs TRBV29-1 and TRBJ2-7; maybe TRBD2 (5 bases). This CDR3 region has 12 residues. Trimming cost V 4 bases and J 7 bases, with 14 bases left between them. Per germline, CDR1 SQVTM and CDR2 ANQGSEA. The CDR3 DNA reads as TGCAGCGTTGGGAGGCTTCGGGGTGAGCAGTACTTC. It yields the protein CSVGRLRGEQYF.

This clonotype was counted ten times or more. Here the CDR3 DNA reads TGTGCCATCAGTGAGAGAGGGGCAGGGGTTTCACCCCTCCACTTT. This codes for CAISERGAGVSPLHF. The chain has TRBV10-3 and TRBJ1-6; possible D gene TRBD1, 6 bases. V was clipped by 2 bases and J by 9 bases, with 14 bases between them. Germline V gives CDR1 ENHRY, CDR2 SYGVKD. The CDR3 is made up of 15 amino acids.

The chain couples TRBV7-8 to TRBJ1-1; D unclear. V dropped 3 bases and J dropped 4 bases, with 9 bases sitting between them. The V gene's germline CDR1 is SGHVS and CDR2 FQNEAQ. This CDR3 has 13 amino acids. The CDR3 region has the DNA TGTGCCAGCAGCTTCTGGCCGGGCACTGAAGCTTTCTTT. Translating gives CASSFWPGTEAFF.

Ten or more counts support this clonotype. This chain connects TRBV25-1 to TRBJ2-7; D is undetermined. From germline, CDR1 is MGHDK and CDR2 SYGVNS. The germline V and J ends were trimmed by 7 bases and 2 bases, with 15 bases remaining between them. The CDR3 totals 14 residues. The CDR3 here is CASTGGVPPYEQYF. In DNA form, the CDR3 reads TGTGCCAGCACTGGTGGGGTTCCCCCCTACGAGCAGTACTTC.

At least ten counts were recorded for this clonotype. The V call is TRBV20-1, the J call TRBJ2-7, with D possibly being TRBD2 (5 bases). The CDR3 is 14 amino acids. Germline V lookup: CDR1 DFQATT, CDR2 SNEGSKA (reference sequence). The V gene lost 1 base and the J gene lost 2 bases, with 12 bases spanning the gap. The CDR3 nucleotides are TGCAGTGCTAGAGGGCCTTGGCGGGCCTACGAGCAGTACTTC. It codes for CSARGPWRAYEQYF.

CDR3 protein: CASRPVKATRNIQYF. The CDR3 bases are TGTGCCAGCAGACCGGTAAAGGCCACCCGAAACATTCAGTACTTC. This chain connects TRBV11-2 to TRBJ2-4; D is ambiguous. CDR3 length: 15 residues. V lost 6 bases and J 6 bases, leaving 18 bases between the germline ends. Germline CDR1 and CDR2: SGHAT and FQNNGV.

At least ten counts were recorded for this clonotype. The junction departs from germline at one end; a sequencing error may be responsible. CDR3 loop: CSVEDPVRHF. The CDR3 region has the DNA TGCAGCGTTGAAGACCCGGTCAGACACTTT. The chain links TRBV29-1 to TRBJ1-1, with D unclear. The length of the CDR3 is 10 residues. CDR1 is SQVTM and CDR2 is ANQGSEA in the germline V gene.

This clonotype was detected many times. This chain uses TRBV27 with TRBJ2-7, with no clear D. Germline V CDR1 and CDR2: MNHEY, SMNVEV (reference sequence). Trimming took off 5 bases at V and 0 bases at J, with 17 bases between the two ends. The CDR3 has 16 amino acids. In nucleotides, the CDR3 is TGTGCCAGCAGTCCCCGGGCAGTTGGGATCTCCTACGAGCAGTACTTC. Translated: CASSPRAVGISYEQYF.

In its sample, this clonotype was seen a few times. Here the CDR3 reads CASSLRWGAGTDTQYF. The CDR3 DNA reads as TGTGCCAGCAGCTTGAGATGGGGCGCTGGAACAGATACGCAGTATTTT. The J gene is TRBJ2-3, the V gene TRBV5-6; D may be TRBD1 (5 bases). V was trimmed by 1 base and J by 3 bases, leaving 15 bases between them. In germline, CDR1 is SGHDT, CDR2 YYEEEE. The CDR3 consists of 16 residues.

This clonotype was detected many times. The V gene is TRBV15, the J gene TRBJ2-2; the D is unclear. Germline lookup yields CDR1 LNHNV and CDR2 YYDKDF (reference sequence). The CDR3 is 14 amino acids. V lost 5 bases and J lost 1, with 8 bases in between. CDR3 amino acids: CATSLPVNTGELFF. CDR3 sequence (DNA): TGTGCCACCAGCTTGCCCGTGAACACCGGGGAGCTGTTTTTT.